This entry is about one TCR beta chain. Its antigen specificity is not known. Since a much larger clone is just one base distant, this may be a read error. These data originate in a study (dated by TCRdb to 2015 to 2017). For the study in its entirety: The study tested whether tumor-infiltrating Tregs in breast cancer are recruited from blood Tregs or converted in situ from other CD4+ T cell subsets. Study-wide findings and limitations: Tumor memory CD4+ T cell TCR gene usage clustered with blood and lymph node memory CD4+ cells and lymph node naive CD4+ cells. The larger-cohort validation was restricted to a single TCR beta V-J rearrangement rather than whole repertoires. The TCR alpha and beta sequences of tumor-infiltrating Tregs showed the greatest overlap with tumor naive CD4+ T cells, followed by blood naive CD4+ T cells.

Full-length TCR variable regions were amplified by 5' RACE PCR with constant-region reverse primers, followed by semi-nested PCR with Nested Universal Primer A. The ReliaPrep RNA Cell Miniprep System was used to extract total RNA, which was then reverse transcribed into 5'RACE-ready cDNA with the SMARTer RACE 5'/3' Kit. An Illumina MiSeq was used to sequence the full-length TCR alpha and beta libraries, which had been barcoded with multiplex adaptors. As for how the authors treated the data: For each of nine subset-tissue groups, sequencing data from the five patients were combined, and the groups were compared by unsupervised clustering of TCR gene usage. Repertoire similarity was calculated with the Morisita-Horn index, weighting shared sequences by their contribution to each repertoire. The public reads were quality trimmed at Q25 with fastp and then assembled into clones with MiXCR by TCRdb, keeping productive beta chains. Rows merge per CDR3 protein into single entries with the most common DNA and genes. What appears here as the V and J calls and clone size reflects TCRdb's work, not the paper's. For this sample the table gives approximately 42,000 distinct CDR3 sequences, of which roughly 29% were detected only once. The top ten clonotypes cover about 3.7% of the sample.

The junction shows trimming of 0 bases on V and 15 bases on J, and the gene matches do not reach 9 bases of it. Based on the germline V gene (reference sequence), the CDR1 and CDR2 sequences are DFQATT and SNEGSKA. Counted from cysteine to phenylalanine, this CDR3 has 13 amino acids. Only the CDR3 DNA stays, 39 bases, in frame from base 1. Memory CD4+ T cells were isolated as CD4+CD45RO+CD25- cells. Tregs, naive and memory CD4+ T cells from tumor, blood and ipsilateral draining lymph nodes of roughly 5 breast cancer patients underwent full-length TCR alpha and beta sequencing. Tumor tissue and lymph nodes obtained by ipsilateral axillary dissection were perfused with PBS, cut into small pieces and digested using collagenase I and hyaluronidase. Ficoll density gradient centrifugation was used to isolate mononuclear cells from lymph nodes or from 50 to 60 ml of peripheral blood. Sorted cell populations were confirmed by FACS to exceed 90% purity.

The clonotype originates from a female donor with breast cancer. The rearrangement joined TRBV20-1 to TRBJ2-1; 9 central bases correspond to TRBD2. Sequencing was carried out using memory CD4+ T cells sorted from a lymph node. The cell subset or site label on this specimen signifies: memory CD4+ T cells, CD4+CD45RO+CD25-. At the DNA level, the sequence is TGCAGTGCTAGAGATTCTAGCGGGGCCAAGCGGTTCTTC. It specifies CSARDSSGAKRFF.